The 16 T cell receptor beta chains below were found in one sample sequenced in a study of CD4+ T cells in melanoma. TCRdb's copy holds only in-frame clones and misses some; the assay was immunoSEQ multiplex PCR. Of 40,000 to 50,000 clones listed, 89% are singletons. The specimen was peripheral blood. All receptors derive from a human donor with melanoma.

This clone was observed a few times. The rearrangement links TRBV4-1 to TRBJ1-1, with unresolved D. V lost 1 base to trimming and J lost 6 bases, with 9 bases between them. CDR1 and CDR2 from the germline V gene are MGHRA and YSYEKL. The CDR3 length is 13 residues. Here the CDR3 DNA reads TGCGCCAGCAGCCAAGGGAATCTGGCTGAAGCTTTCTTT. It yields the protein CASSQGNLAEAFF.

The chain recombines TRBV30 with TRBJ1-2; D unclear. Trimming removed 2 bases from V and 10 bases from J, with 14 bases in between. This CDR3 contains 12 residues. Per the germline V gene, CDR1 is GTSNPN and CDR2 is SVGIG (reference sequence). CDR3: CAWSLPLVDYTF. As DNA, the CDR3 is TGTGCCTGGAGTCTTCCCCTGGTTGACTACACCTTC.

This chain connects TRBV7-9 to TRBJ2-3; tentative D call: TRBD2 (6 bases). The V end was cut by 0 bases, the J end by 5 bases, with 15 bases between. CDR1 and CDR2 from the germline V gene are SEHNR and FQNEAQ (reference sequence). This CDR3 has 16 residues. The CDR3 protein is CASSLAEGTGVDTQYF. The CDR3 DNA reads TGTGCCAGCAGCTTAGCAGAGGGGACGGGGGTAGATACGCAGTATTTT.

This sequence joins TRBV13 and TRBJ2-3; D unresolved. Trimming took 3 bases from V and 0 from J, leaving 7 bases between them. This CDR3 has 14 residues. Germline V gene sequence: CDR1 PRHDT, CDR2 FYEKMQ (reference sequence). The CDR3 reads CASSLDSSTDTQYF. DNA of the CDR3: TGTGCCAGCAGCTTGGATTCGAGCACAGATACGCAGTATTTT.

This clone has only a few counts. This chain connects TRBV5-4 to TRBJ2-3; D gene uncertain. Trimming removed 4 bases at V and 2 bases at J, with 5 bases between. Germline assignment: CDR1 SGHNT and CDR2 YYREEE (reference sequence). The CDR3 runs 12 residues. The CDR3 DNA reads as TGTGCCAGCAGCACTACCACAGATACGCAGTATTTT. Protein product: CASSTTTDTQYF.

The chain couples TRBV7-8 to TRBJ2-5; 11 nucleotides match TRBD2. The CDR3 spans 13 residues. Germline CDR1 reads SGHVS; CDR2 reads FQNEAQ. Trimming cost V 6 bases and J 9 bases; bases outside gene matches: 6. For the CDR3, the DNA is TGTGCCAGCAGTCCGACTAGCGGGGCCGCCCAGTACTTC. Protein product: CASSPTSGAAQYF.

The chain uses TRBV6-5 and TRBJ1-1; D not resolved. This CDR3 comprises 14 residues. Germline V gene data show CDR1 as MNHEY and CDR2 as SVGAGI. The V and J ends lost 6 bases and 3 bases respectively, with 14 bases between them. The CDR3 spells CASSTLGQDTEAFF. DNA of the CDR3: TGTGCCAGCAGCACGCTCGGCCAGGACACTGAAGCTTTCTTT.

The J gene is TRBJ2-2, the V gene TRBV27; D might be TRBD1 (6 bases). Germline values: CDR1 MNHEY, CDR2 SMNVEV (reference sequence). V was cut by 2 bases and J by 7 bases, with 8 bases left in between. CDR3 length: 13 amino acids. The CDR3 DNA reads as TGTGCCAGCAGTTTAGGGGGCGGCGGGGAGCTGTTTTTT. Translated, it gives CASSLGGGGELFF.

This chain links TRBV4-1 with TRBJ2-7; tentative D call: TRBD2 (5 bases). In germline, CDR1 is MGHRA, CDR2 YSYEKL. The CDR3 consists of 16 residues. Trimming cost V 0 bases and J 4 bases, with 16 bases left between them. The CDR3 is CASSQDNGLFFYEQYF. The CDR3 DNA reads TGCGCCAGCAGCCAAGATAACGGACTGTTTTTTTACGAGCAGTACTTC.

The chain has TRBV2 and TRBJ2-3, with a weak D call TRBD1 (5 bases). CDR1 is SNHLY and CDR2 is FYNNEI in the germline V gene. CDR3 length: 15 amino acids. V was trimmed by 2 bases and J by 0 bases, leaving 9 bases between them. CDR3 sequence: CASSETPGSTDTQYF. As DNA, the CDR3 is TGTGCCAGCAGTGAAACCCCAGGGAGCACAGATACGCAGTATTTT.

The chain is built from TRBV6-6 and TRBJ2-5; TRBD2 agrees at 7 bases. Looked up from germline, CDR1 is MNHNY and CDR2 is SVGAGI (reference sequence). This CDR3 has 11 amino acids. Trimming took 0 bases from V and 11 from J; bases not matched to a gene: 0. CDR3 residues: CASSYSGLQYF. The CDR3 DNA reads TGTGCCAGCAGTTACTCGGGACTACAGTACTTC.

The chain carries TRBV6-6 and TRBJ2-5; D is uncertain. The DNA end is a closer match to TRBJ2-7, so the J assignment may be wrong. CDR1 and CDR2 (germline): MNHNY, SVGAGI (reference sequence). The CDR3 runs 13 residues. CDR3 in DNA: TGTGCCAGCCGCCTGGGTGGGGCCTACGAGCAGTACTTC. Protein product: CASRLGGAYEQYF.

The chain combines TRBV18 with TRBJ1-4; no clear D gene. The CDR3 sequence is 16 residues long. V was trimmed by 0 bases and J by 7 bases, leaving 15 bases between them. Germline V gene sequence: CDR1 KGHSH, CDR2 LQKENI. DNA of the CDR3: TGTGCCAGCTCACCACCGACCGCTGCGACTGGTGAAAAACTGTTTTTT. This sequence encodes CASSPPTAATGEKLFF.

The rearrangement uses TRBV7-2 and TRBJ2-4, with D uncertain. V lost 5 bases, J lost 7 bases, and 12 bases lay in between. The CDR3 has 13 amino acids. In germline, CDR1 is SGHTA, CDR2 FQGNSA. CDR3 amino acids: CASSAPGMNIQYF. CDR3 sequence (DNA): TGTGCCAGCAGCGCCCCTGGTATGAACATTCAGTACTTC.

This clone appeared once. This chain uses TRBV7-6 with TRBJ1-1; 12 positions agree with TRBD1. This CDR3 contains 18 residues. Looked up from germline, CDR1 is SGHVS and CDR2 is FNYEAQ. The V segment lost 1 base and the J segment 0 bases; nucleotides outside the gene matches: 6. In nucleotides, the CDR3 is TGTGCCAGCAGCTTAGTTAGCGGGACAGGGGGCATGAACACTGAAGCTTTCTTT. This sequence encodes CASSLVSGTGGMNTEAFF.

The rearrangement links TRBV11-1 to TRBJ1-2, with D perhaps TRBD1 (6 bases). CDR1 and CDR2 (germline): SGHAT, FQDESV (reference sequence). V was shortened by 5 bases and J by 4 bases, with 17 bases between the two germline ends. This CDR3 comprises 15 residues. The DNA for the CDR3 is TGTGCCAGCAGCGCGCCCGGAGGGGGGGGCTATGGCTACACCTTC. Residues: CASSAPGGGGYGYTF.